Below, 4 T cell receptor beta chains from the same sample are listed, as sequenced in a study of patients and donors after allogeneic stem cell transplantation. TCRdb analysed the RT-PCR reads with MiXCR anew, one entry per CDR3 protein. The sample has more than 850,000 distinct CDR3 sequences, roughly 18% seen once. The sample was blood, either unsorted or a sorted T cell fraction (not recorded which). The receptors were gathered from a human donor who was either an allogeneic HSCT recipient or a stem cell or donor lymphocyte infusion donor (not recorded which). It is not recorded whose cells these are; they may come from a transplant donor.

This chain joins TRBV4-1 and TRBJ1-2; no reliable D call. The V gene lost 2 bases and the J gene lost 8 bases, with 18 bases spanning the gap. This CDR3 region has 15 residues. Germline lookup yields CDR1 MGHRA and CDR2 YSYEKL. CDR3 protein: CASSQTLVGYRGYTF. In DNA, the CDR3 is TGCGCCAGCAGCCAAACCCTCGTGGGATATCGGGGCTACACCTTC.

The chain carries TRBV24-1 and TRBJ2-7, with a possible D match to TRBD1 (5 bases). This CDR3 has 14 residues. The V gene's germline CDR1 is KGHDR and CDR2 SFDVKD. Trimming stripped 1 base from V and 4 bases from J, with 10 bases between. The CDR3 reads CATSDLQDPYEQYF. In DNA form, the CDR3 reads TGTGCCACCAGTGATTTACAGGACCCTTACGAGCAGTACTTC.

The chain recombines TRBV5-1 with TRBJ1-2; D is possibly TRBD1 (6 bases). The CDR3 sequence is 16 residues long. Trimming took off 2 bases at V and 4 bases at J, with 18 bases between the two ends. The germline CDR1 and CDR2 sequences are SGHRS and YFSETQ. CDR3 DNA: TGCGCCAGCAGCTTCCAGGCCAGGACAGCCCTCTATGGCTACACCTTC. Protein product: CASSFQARTALYGYTF.

There are a few counts of this clonotype. V gene TRBV25-1 combines with J gene TRBJ2-5; 10 bases line up with TRBD2. Per germline, CDR1 MGHDK and CDR2 SYGVNS. With 5 bases clipped from V and 3 bases from J, the junction kept 6 bases outside the gene matches. The CDR3 runs 15 residues. The DNA for the CDR3 is TGTGCCAGCAGTCCTCGACTAGCGGGTAAAGAGACCCAGTACTTC. Translation: CASSPRLAGKETQYF.